A single sample gave rise to the 6 T cell receptor beta chains below, sequenced in a study of blood T cell repertoires in COVID-19. Profiling relied on immunoSEQ multiplex PCR, and the TCRdb table lists in-frame clones only, not all of them. The sample has 250,000 to 300,000 clones, roughly 84% seen once. The sample taken for sequencing was PBMCs or T cells enriched from blood (not recorded which). These receptors originate from a woman aged 45-60 years who had been exposed to COVID-19.

This chain links TRBV12-3 or TRBV12-4 with TRBJ1-2; weak D call: TRBD1 (6 bases). V dropped 6 bases and J dropped 5 bases, with 13 bases sitting between them. The CDR3 runs to 13 residues. The DNA for the CDR3 is TGTGCCAGCAGAAAGGACAGCGGTTATGGCTACACCTTC. It yields the protein CASRKDSGYGYTF.

The gene calls are TRBV29-1 and TRBJ1-1, with 7 nucleotides matching TRBD1. V lost 1 base and J lost 8; bases outside the gene matches: 10. Germline lookup yields CDR1 SQVTM and CDR2 ANQGSEA. The CDR3 has 14 amino acids. DNA of the CDR3: TGCAGCGTTGAAGGACAGGGAAAGGGCAGAGAAGCTTTCTTT. This codes for CSVEGQGKGREAFF.

The V gene is TRBV28, the J gene TRBJ1-1; maybe TRBD1 (5 bases). This CDR3 spans 14 amino acids. V was cut by 3 bases and J by 6 bases, with 14 bases left in between. Germline CDR1 and CDR2: MDHEN and SYDVKM. DNA of the CDR3: TGTGCCAGCAGTTTGGGGGGGACCTTGGCTGAAGCTTTCTTT. Translated: CASSLGGTLAEAFF.

The chain carries TRBV6-5 and TRBJ2-2; TRBD1 matches 10 bases. Germline V CDR1 and CDR2: MNHEY, SVGAGI. V lost 6 bases to trimming and J lost 6 bases; unmatched junction nucleotides: 7. This CDR3 region has 15 residues. CDR3 bases: TGTGCCAGCAGACGGACAGGGGGTGTTTCCGGGGAGCTGTTTTTT. It codes for CASRRTGGVSGELFF.

This chain connects TRBV5-8 to TRBJ2-3, with D unresolved. The CDR3 consists of 16 residues. V lost 4 bases and J lost 5, with 20 bases in between. Germline V gene data show CDR1 as SGHTS and CDR2 as YDEGEE. As DNA, the CDR3 is TGTGCCAGCAGCCCGATTTGGATTAGCTCCGGAGATACGCAGTATTTT. Amino acid sequence: CASSPIWISSGDTQYF.

The gene calls are TRBV7-6 and TRBJ1-6; no firm D call. CDR1 and CDR2 from the germline V gene are SGHVS and FNYEAQ. CDR3 length: 13 residues. V was pared by 1 base and J by 10 bases, with 8 bases between. The CDR3 spells CASSLDPRSPLHF. DNA for the CDR3: TGTGCCAGCAGCTTAGACCCTCGGTCACCCCTCCACTTT.